The 27 T cell receptor beta chains given below trace back to one sample, sequenced in a study of blood T cell repertoires in COVID-19 (TCRdb year 2020). The library came from the immunoSEQ multiplex PCR assay. In TCRdb, the immuneACCESS table is reduced to in-frame sequences with V and J assigned. These tables do not hold every clone; where another copy was compared, an unresolved V gene accounts for under half, and the others remain unexplained. Within this sample are a few hundred thousand clones, with almost 90% of them counted one time only. Roughly 2.9% of the sample is in the top ten clones. The sequencing sample was made of peripheral blood. Receptors were obtained from a woman between 25 and 40 years old with COVID-19, enrolled during active disease.

This clone showed up just once. The chain employs TRBV13 and TRBJ2-2; perhaps TRBD1 as D (6 bases). CDR1 is PRHDT, CDR2 FYEKMQ, per germline (reference sequence). V was cut by 1 base and J by 4 bases, with 7 bases left in between. The CDR3 extends over 14 amino acids. The CDR3: CASSLAGATGELFF. CDR3 DNA: TGTGCCAGCAGCTTAGCAGGGGCCACCGGGGAGCTGTTTTTT.

The chain has TRBV6-5 and TRBJ1-2; no clear D. The CDR3 has 13 residues. CDR1 and CDR2 from the germline V gene are MNHEY and SVGAGI. Deletions cut 2 bases from V and 5 bases from J, with 9 bases between. DNA for the CDR3: TGTGCCAGCAGTTACCGGGTTGGGTATGGCTACACCTTC. Translation: CASSYRVGYGYTF.

V and J are TRBV18 and TRBJ1-6; D call uncertain. CDR3 length: 13 amino acids. Between the trimmed V and J ends, which lost 3 bases and 9 bases, there was a span of 9 bases. Germline CDR1 and CDR2: KGHSH and LQKENI. CDR3 DNA sequence: TGTGCCAGCTCACCCCCGGGTTCTTCACCCCTCCACTTT. Translation gives CASSPPGSSPLHF. Looking up the rest from reference TRBV18 and TRBJ1-6 gives the full variable domain: NAGVMQNPRHLVRRRGQEARLRCSPMKGHSHVYWYRQLPEEGLKFMVYLQKENIIDESGMPKERFSAEFPKEGPSILRIQQVVRGDSAAYFCASSPPGSSPLHFGNGTRLTVT.

The J gene is TRBJ2-7, the V gene TRBV28; TRBD1 aligns across 7 bases. CDR1 is MDHEN and CDR2 is SYDVKM in the germline V gene. V lost 1 base to trimming and J lost 0 bases; unmatched junction nucleotides: 6. The CDR3 extends over 16 amino acids. DNA for the CDR3: TGTGCCAGCAGTTTATCGACAGGGAGACTCTCCTACGAGCAGTACTTC. It specifies CASSLSTGRLSYEQYF.

The V call is TRBV11-2, the J call TRBJ1-2; no firm D call. Trimming left V 4 bases short and J 4 bases short, with 16 bases between. The CDR3 is 15 residues long. Germline loops: CDR1 SGHAT, CDR2 FQNNGV. CDR3 DNA: TGTGCCAGCAGCTCGAACGTGTTACTGAGCTATGGCTACACCTTC. This codes for CASSSNVLLSYGYTF.

CDR3 sequence reads: CASSLTGNYGYTF. CDR3 sequence (DNA): TGTGCCAGCAGTTTGACAGGGAACTATGGCTACACCTTC. The chain carries TRBV2 and TRBJ1-2; 7 positions agree with TRBD1. CDR1 SNHLY and CDR2 FYNNEI come from the germline V gene. The CDR3 contains 13 residues. The junction had 2 bases not matched to a gene; V was cut back by 5 bases and J by 2 bases.

The genes are TRBV18 and TRBJ1-3; 7 bases match TRBD1. This CDR3 is 15 amino acids long. V shed 3 bases and J 1 base; nucleotides not matched to a gene: 3. Germline V CDR1 and CDR2: KGHSH, LQKENI. DNA for the CDR3: TGTGCCAGCTCACCCGACAGGGCTTCTGGAAACACCATATATTTT. Protein product: CASSPDRASGNTIYF.

V gene TRBV7-8 combines with J gene TRBJ2-1; D may be TRBD2 (6 bases). V was pared by 2 bases and J by 0 bases, with 14 bases between. Germline values: CDR1 SGHVS, CDR2 FQNEAQ. This CDR3 is built from 17 residues. The CDR3 protein is CASSLSGEVSSYNEQFF. The CDR3 DNA is TGTGCCAGCAGCTTATCGGGGGAGGTGAGCTCCTACAATGAGCAGTTCTTC.

The gene calls are TRBV11-2 and TRBJ1-5; D possibly corresponds to TRBD1 (5 bases). The V end lost 5 bases, the J end lost 4 bases, and 12 bases lay between the germline ends. Germline CDR1 reads SGHAT; CDR2 reads FQNNGV. CDR3 length: 14 residues. CDR3 in amino acids: CASSPGRGNQPQHF. As DNA, the CDR3 is TGTGCCAGCAGCCCGGGACGGGGGAATCAGCCCCAGCATTTT.

V and J are TRBV19 and TRBJ1-3; D not resolved. Per germline, CDR1 LNHDA and CDR2 SQIVND (reference sequence). Deletions cut 0 bases from V and 0 bases from J, with 6 bases between. CDR3 length: 15 residues. The CDR3: CASSIEASSGNTIYF. The CDR3 region has the DNA TGTGCCAGTAGTATAGAAGCCTCCTCTGGAAACACCATATATTTT.

The V and J genes are TRBV7-9 and TRBJ1-1; possibly TRBD1 for D (6 bases). Germline V CDR1 and CDR2: SEHNR, FQNEAQ (reference sequence). The CDR3 runs 16 residues. Trimming removed 5 bases from V and 1 base from J, with 17 bases in between. The CDR3 nucleotides read TGTGCCAGCAGCCCCCCATTGGGGGCTGGGAACACTGAAGCTTTCTTT. This gives the protein CASSPPLGAGNTEAFF.

CDR3 sequence: CAWRMKGSGYEQFF. The CDR3 DNA reads TGTGCCTGGAGGATGAAAGGTAGCGGCTATGAGCAGTTCTTC. V and J are TRBV30 and TRBJ2-1; D may be TRBD2 (6 bases). Deletions cut 3 bases from V and 8 bases from J, with 17 bases between. In germline, CDR1 is GTSNPN, CDR2 SVGIG (reference sequence). CDR3 length equals 14 residues. The variable domain in full, completed from reference TRBV30 and TRBJ2-1, reads SQTIHQWPATLVQPVGSPLSLECTVEGTSNPNLYWYRQAAGRGLQLLFYSVGIGQISSEVPQNLSASRPQDRQFILSSKKLLLSDSGFYLCAWRMKGSGYEQFFGPGTRLTVL.

The chain employs TRBV9 and TRBJ1-1; no firm D call. The germline gives CDR1 SGDLS, CDR2 YYNGEE. The CDR3 is 13 residues long. Trimming took 0 bases from V and 1 from J, leaving 4 bases between them. For the CDR3, the DNA is TGTGCCAGCAGCGTAGCCCAGAACACTGAAGCTTTCTTT. Its protein product is CASSVAQNTEAFF.

This chain connects TRBV19 to TRBJ1-6; TRBD1 is a possible D gene (6 bases). In germline, CDR1 is LNHDA, CDR2 SQIVND (reference sequence). The CDR3 runs 15 residues. V was pared by 3 bases and J by 8 bases, with 14 bases between. CDR3: CASSITGSGDSPLHF. The CDR3 DNA reads TGTGCCAGTAGTATTACAGGGAGCGGGGATTCACCCCTCCACTTT.

As for this clone: Other nucleotide sequences in the sample specify the same CDR3. This chain joins TRBV6-6 and TRBJ1-4; D might be TRBD1 (5 bases). With 0 bases removed from V and 2 bases from J, the gap between germline ends came to 7 bases. The CDR3 sequence is 15 residues long. The V gene's germline CDR1 is MNHNY and CDR2 SVGAGI (reference sequence). Here the CDR3 reads CASSYSGGTNEKLFF. CDR3 in DNA: TGTGCCAGCAGTTACTCTGGGGGGACTAATGAAAAACTGTTTTTT.

The rearrangement uses TRBV7-8 and TRBJ2-7; a possible D gene is TRBD2 (6 bases). This CDR3 comprises 15 residues. The V end lost 3 bases, the J end lost 2 bases, and 14 bases lay between the germline ends. The germline V gene has CDR1 SGHVS and CDR2 FQNEAQ. CDR3 region: CASSFGDGGTYEQYF. The CDR3 coding sequence is TGTGCCAGCAGCTTTGGGGATGGCGGGACCTACGAGCAGTACTTC.

The CDR3 region is CASSLGLGNQPQHF. CDR3 DNA: TGTGCCAGCAGCTTGGGGCTAGGCAATCAGCCCCAGCATTTT. The chain employs TRBV7-9 and TRBJ1-5, with D perhaps TRBD1 (5 bases). Germline V CDR1 and CDR2: SEHNR, FQNEAQ (reference sequence). Trimming shortened V by 3 bases and J by 2 bases, and 8 bases separated the two germline ends. The CDR3 runs 14 residues.

The genes are TRBV27 and TRBJ1-4; D gene ambiguous. The CDR3 is made up of 15 amino acids. Trimming stripped 6 bases from V and 5 bases from J, with 16 bases between. Germline V CDR1 and CDR2: MNHEY, SMNVEV (reference sequence). This CDR3 is CASSSKVGSNEKLFF. The CDR3 region has the DNA TGTGCCAGCAGCTCAAAAGTCGGGAGCAATGAAAAACTGTTTTTT.

This rearrangement joins TRBV11-2 to TRBJ1-5, with D possibly matching TRBD1 (5 bases). The CDR3 has 15 amino acids. Between the trimmed V and J ends, which lost 1 base and 5 bases, there was a span of 12 bases. CDR1 SGHAT and CDR2 FQNNGV come from the germline V gene. CDR3 region: CASSLGGEYHQPQHF. The CDR3 nucleotides are TGTGCCAGCAGCTTAGGGGGGGAATATCATCAGCCCCAGCATTTT.

The chain is built from TRBV24-1 and TRBJ1-5; D is possibly TRBD1 (5 bases). Germline assignment: CDR1 KGHDR and CDR2 SFDVKD. CDR3 length: 14 amino acids. V was pared by 2 bases and J by 7 bases, with 11 bases between. The CDR3 DNA follows: TGTGCCACCAGTGATTCGGCAGGGATCCAGCCCCAGCATTTT. The encoded protein is CATSDSAGIQPQHF.

CDR3 region: CASSARTGGSTDTQYF. The CDR3 bases are TGTGCCAGCAGTGCCCGGACAGGGGGTTCAACAGATACGCAGTATTTT. J is TRBJ2-3 and V is TRBV2, with 10 bases fitting TRBD1. V lost 4 bases, J lost 3 bases, and 7 bases stayed unmatched. The CDR3 totals 16 residues. Germline CDR1 reads SNHLY; CDR2 reads FYNNEI.

This chain connects TRBV6-2 or TRBV6-3 to TRBJ2-7, with 14 nucleotides matching TRBD2. V gave up 2 bases and J gave up 5 bases; unmatched junction bases: 8. There are 17 residues in the CDR3. Germline V CDR1 and CDR2: MNHEY, SVGEGT. The CDR3 region has the DNA TGTGCCAGCAGTTACCCCCGTGGGACTAGCGGGAGCAACGAGCAGTACTTC. It encodes CASSYPRGTSGSNEQYF.

The CDR3 sequence is CASSETGNTEAFF. The CDR3 bases are TGTGCCAGCTCGGAAACAGGGAACACTGAAGCTTTCTTT. The V gene is TRBV18, the J gene TRBJ1-1; TRBD1 is a possible D gene (5 bases). The germline V gene encodes CDR1 KGHSH and CDR2 LQKENI. Trimming left V 6 bases short and J 1 base short, with 9 bases between. This CDR3 region has 13 residues.

The chain combines TRBV19 with TRBJ2-1; tentatively, D is TRBD2 (6 bases). Trimming took 7 bases from V and 8 from J, leaving 24 bases between them. The CDR3 runs to 16 residues. The V gene's germline CDR1 is LNHDA and CDR2 SQIVND (reference sequence). Here the CDR3 DNA reads TGTGCCAGTAATCGAATCTGGGCTAGCGCGAGCGATGAGCAGTTCTTC. Translation gives CASNRIWASASDEQFF.

The chain combines TRBV10-2 with TRBJ2-3; D gene ambiguous. V was trimmed by 3 bases and J by 2 bases, leaving 15 bases between them. CDR1 is WSHSY, CDR2 SAAADI, per germline. The length of the CDR3 is 16 residues. Here the CDR3 reads CASSEGISPLTDTQYF. CDR3 nucleotides: TGCGCCAGCAGTGAAGGCATTAGCCCCCTCACAGATACGCAGTATTTT.

The chain links TRBV28 to TRBJ1-2; TRBD1 might be the D (5 bases). Trimming removed 3 bases from V and 6 bases from J, with 20 bases in between. Germline loops: CDR1 MDHEN, CDR2 SYDVKM. There are 16 residues in the CDR3. This CDR3 is CASSLMADNPGDGYTF. CDR3 DNA: TGTGCCAGCAGTTTGATGGCGGACAACCCGGGAGATGGCTACACCTTC.

The rearrangement uses TRBV19 and TRBJ2-1, with D maybe TRBD1 (6 bases). Deletions cut 0 bases from V and 4 bases from J, with 10 bases between. The germline V gene encodes CDR1 LNHDA and CDR2 SQIVND (reference sequence). The CDR3 contains 15 residues. CDR3 residues: CASSIEGARYNEQFF. Here the CDR3 DNA reads TGTGCCAGTAGTATAGAGGGGGCCCGTTACAATGAGCAGTTCTTC. The variable domain in full, completed from reference TRBV19 and TRBJ2-1, reads DGGITQSPKYLFRKEGQNVTLSCEQNLNHDAMYWYRQDPGQGLRLIYYSQIVNDFQKGDIAEGYSVSREKKESFPLTVTSAQKNPTAFYLCASSIEGARYNEQFFGPGTRLTVL.